Following are 6 T cell receptor beta chains from one sample sequenced in a study of regulatory T cells in long-lasting Graves disease listed by TCRdb under 2021. In light of the paper, this sample's time point label describes: newly diagnosed GD, antithyroid drugs for less than 3 months. RNA was extracted from PBMCs in TRIzol for both TCR sequencing and RNA sequencing. Receptors were amplified or captured by multiplex PCR. Sequencing instrument: Illumina HiSeq 4000. TCR beta libraries were built with iRepertoire HTBI primers and Arm-PCR amplification of CDR3 regions. Using fastp trimming at Q25 and MiXCR clonotype assembly, TCRdb reanalyzed the public sequencing data and kept in-frame beta chains. Rows are unified per CDR3 protein, each entry keeping the most common DNA and genes. The table for this sample lists over 500,000 distinct CDR3 sequences; about 16% of them were counted only once. Of the sample, around 11% is held by the ten largest clones.

These data were also reused for a study on T cells in Graves' hyperthyroidism and ophthalmopathy.

The specimen was peripheral blood mononuclear cells (PBMCs), collected at new diagnosis, from a patient treated with antithyroid drugs. The receptors were sampled from a man aged 18 to 30 with Graves disease. Donor details come from another sample of the same person, matched by shared clones.

This clonotype was recorded at least ten times. The rearrangement links TRBV7-9 to TRBJ2-1; 11 positions match TRBD2. Trimming at V came to 3 bases and at J to 5 bases, leaving 3 bases not matched to a gene. This CDR3 has 15 residues. Per the germline V gene, CDR1 is SEHNR and CDR2 is FQNEAQ (reference sequence). In DNA form, the CDR3 reads TGTGCCAGCAGCTTGACTAGCGGGACGCACAATGAGCAGTTCTTC. This gives the protein CASSLTSGTHNEQFF.

This clonotype was seen a few times. The chain recombines TRBV12-5 with TRBJ2-1; 9 bases agree with TRBD1. V was pared by 6 bases and J by 6 bases, with 6 bases of the junction left unmatched. The CDR3 sequence is 14 residues long. CDR1 and CDR2 from the germline V gene are LGHNT and FRNRAP. The CDR3 here is CASGPGQGRNEQFF. Here the CDR3 DNA reads TGTGCTAGTGGACCGGGACAGGGACGCAATGAGCAGTTCTTC. Drawing the rest from reference TRBV12-5 and TRBJ2-1, the complete variable domain is DARVTQTPRHKVTEMGQEVTMRCQPILGHNTVFWYRQTMMQGLELLAYFRNRAPLDDSGMPKDRFSAEMPDATLATLKIQPSEPRDSAVYFCASGPGQGRNEQFFGPGTRLTVL.

The table lists this clonotype with a few counts. The chain carries TRBV12-3 or TRBV12-4 and TRBJ2-3; D possibly corresponds to TRBD1 (5 bases). The V end was cut by 3 bases, the J end by 0 bases, with 10 bases between. There are 15 residues in the CDR3. CDR3 residues: CASSLAGPSTDTQYF. The CDR3 DNA follows: TGTGCCAGCAGTTTGGCAGGGCCTAGCACAGATACGCAGTATTTT.

This chain uses TRBV4-2 with TRBJ2-5, with 7 nucleotides matching TRBD2. The CDR3 totals 17 residues. Germline V CDR1 and CDR2: LGHNA, YNFKEQ. V was clipped by 0 bases and J by 5 bases; unmatched bases: 12. CDR3 coding DNA: TGTGCCAGCAGCCAAGAAGGGGCGGGAGTCTCCTGGGAGACCCAGTACTTC. It specifies CASSQEGAGVSWETQYF.

Concerning this clonotype itself: Only one base separates this from a far larger clonotype, so it likely reflects a read error. The final CDR3 position lacks the conserved phenylalanine or tryptophan, pointing to a likely read error. The chain employs TRBV3-1 and TRBJ2-1; D is uncertain. From germline, CDR1 is LGHDT and CDR2 YNNKEL (reference sequence). Trimming shortened V by 3 bases and J by 7 bases, and 4 bases separated the two germline ends. CDR3 length: 11 amino acids. The CDR3 DNA reads TGTGCCAGCAGCCAGGGGAATGAGCAGTTCTCC. Its translation: CASSQGNEQFS.

The sample holds a few counts of this clonotype. The CDR3 here is CASSLRLAGERETQYF. Here the CDR3 DNA reads TGTGCCAGCAGTTTAAGACTAGCGGGAGAGAGGGAGACCCAGTACTTC. This sequence joins TRBV28 and TRBJ2-5, with 12 bases aligning to TRBD2. Germline CDR1 is MDHEN and CDR2 is SYDVKM. This CDR3 spans 16 amino acids. J lost 5 bases, V lost 2 bases, and 6 bases had no gene match.